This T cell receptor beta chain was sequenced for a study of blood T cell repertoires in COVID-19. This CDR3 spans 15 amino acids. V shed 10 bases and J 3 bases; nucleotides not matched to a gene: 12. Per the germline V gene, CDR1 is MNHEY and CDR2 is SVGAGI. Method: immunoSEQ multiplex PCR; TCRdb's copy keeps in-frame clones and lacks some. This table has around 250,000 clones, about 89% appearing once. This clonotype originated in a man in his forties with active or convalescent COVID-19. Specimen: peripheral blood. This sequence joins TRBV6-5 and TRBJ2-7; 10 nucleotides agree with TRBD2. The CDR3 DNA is TGTGCCACCCGTAGGGGGACTAGCGAGCTCTACGAGCAGTACTTC. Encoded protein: CATRRGTSELYEQYF.